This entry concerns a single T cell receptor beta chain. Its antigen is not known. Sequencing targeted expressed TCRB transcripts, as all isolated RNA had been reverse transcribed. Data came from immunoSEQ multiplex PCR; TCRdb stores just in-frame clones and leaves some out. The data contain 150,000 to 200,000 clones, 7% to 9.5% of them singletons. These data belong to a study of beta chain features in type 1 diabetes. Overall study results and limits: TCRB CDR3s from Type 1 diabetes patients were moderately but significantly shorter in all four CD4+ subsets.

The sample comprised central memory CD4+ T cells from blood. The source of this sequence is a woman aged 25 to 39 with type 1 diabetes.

CDR3 DNA: TGTGCCAGCAGCTTAGGCCCAACAGCCGTTAATGAAAAACTGTTTTTT. Its translation is CASSLGPTAVNEKLFF. The chain has TRBV13 and TRBJ1-4; D unresolved. The length of the CDR3 is 16 residues. CDR1 is PRHDT and CDR2 is FYEKMQ in the germline V gene (reference sequence). V was clipped by 0 bases and J by 4 bases, with 12 bases between them.